One sample yielded the 14 T cell receptor beta chains listed below, sequenced in a study of beta chain features in type 1 diabetes. Sequencing targeted expressed TCRB transcripts, as all isolated RNA had been reverse transcribed. This table comes from immunoSEQ multiplex PCR, and its TCRdb copy is limited to in-frame clones, with some not included. The data contain about 150,000 clones, 9% to 10% of them seen just once; the ten biggest clones take up 2.3%. The sequenced material came from central memory CD4+ T cells from blood. The receptors were sampled from a woman aged 18 to 35 in good health.

This clone was counted between two and nine times. This CDR3 reads CASSLGGGRSNEQFF. CDR3 nucleotides: TGTGCCAGCAGCCTCGGAGGAGGGAGATCCAATGAGCAGTTCTTC. This chain links TRBV9 with TRBJ2-1, with D possibly being TRBD2 (6 bases). The CDR3 length is 15 residues. Trimming shortened V by 4 bases and J by 6 bases, and 17 bases separated the two germline ends. CDR1 SGDLS and CDR2 YYNGEE come from the germline V gene.

The J gene is TRBJ1-4, the V gene TRBV30, with 7 bases that match TRBD1. This CDR3 has 15 residues. Germline lookup yields CDR1 GTSNPN and CDR2 SVGIG (reference sequence). With V trimmed by 2 bases and J by 5 bases, 8 bases remained unmatched. This CDR3 reads CAWSIRGTVNEKLFF. CDR3 nucleotide sequence: TGTGCCTGGAGTATTCGGGGGACAGTGAATGAAAAACTGTTTTTT.

This clone was recorded a few times. The chain links TRBV7-2 to TRBJ2-5; 9 nucleotides match TRBD2. Trimming cost V 4 bases and J 2 bases; bases outside gene matches: 5. This CDR3 is 15 amino acids long. Per germline, CDR1 SGHTA and CDR2 FQGNSA. The CDR3 coding sequence is TGTGCCAGCAGCTCAATAGCGGGGGCACAAGAGACCCAGTACTTC. Translation gives CASSSIAGAQETQYF.

This chain joins TRBV6-5 and TRBJ2-1; TRBD1 might be the D (6 bases). Germline V lookup: CDR1 MNHEY, CDR2 SVGAGI. The CDR3 has 15 amino acids. V was pared by 6 bases and J by 6 bases, with 18 bases between. The CDR3 sequence: CASRGALQGSNEQFF. The CDR3 coding sequence is TGTGCCAGCAGGGGGGCACTGCAGGGCTCCAATGAGCAGTTCTTC.

J is TRBJ1-5 and V is TRBV30, with D perhaps TRBD1 (5 bases). This CDR3 has 14 residues. V gave up 0 bases and J gave up 1 base, with 7 bases separating them. Germline assignment: CDR1 GTSNPN and CDR2 SVGIG (reference sequence). The CDR3 bases are TGTGCCTGGAGTGTATCAGGGAGCAATCAGCCCCAGCATTTT. As protein: CAWSVSGSNQPQHF. Combining the CDR3 with reference TRBV30 and TRBJ1-5 gives the whole variable domain SQTIHQWPATLVQPVGSPLSLECTVEGTSNPNLYWYRQAAGRGLQLLFYSVGIGQISSEVPQNLSASRPQDRQFILSSKKLLLSDSGFYLCAWSVSGSNQPQHFGDGTRLSIL.

The rearrangement links TRBV6-6 to TRBJ2-1, with TRBD2 identical over 7 bases. This CDR3 spans 15 amino acids. CDR1 is MNHNY, CDR2 SVGAGI, per germline (reference sequence). Losses at the gene ends were 0 bases for V and 6 bases for J; bases not matched to a gene: 5. The CDR3 nucleotides are TGTGCCAGCAGTTACTCTGGCGGGAGAGGCAATGAGCAGTTCTTC. Amino acid sequence: CASSYSGGRGNEQFF.

This clone occurred a few times. The chain recombines TRBV14 with TRBJ2-5, with D uncertain. V lost 4 bases to trimming and J lost 5 bases, with 14 bases between them. The V gene's germline CDR1 is SGHDN and CDR2 FVKESK. The CDR3 totals 14 residues. The CDR3, as DNA: TGTGCCAGCAGCCCCTACGTACGGAGTGAGACCCAGTACTTC. This translates into CASSPYVRSETQYF.

The chain recombines TRBV30 with TRBJ1-6, with D possibly TRBD1 on 5 matching bases. The CDR3 spans 13 residues. With 1 base removed from V and 9 bases from J, the gap between germline ends came to 10 bases. Germline values: CDR1 GTSNPN, CDR2 SVGIG (reference sequence). The CDR3 here is CAWSGRGSSPLHF. CDR3 nucleotide sequence: TGTGCCTGGAGTGGGAGGGGTAGTTCACCCCTCCACTTT.

There are a few counts of this clone. The gene calls are TRBV30 and TRBJ2-1; 8 bases match TRBD2. J gave up 4 bases and V 1 base, and 6 bases lay outside the gene matches. This CDR3 comprises 15 residues. CDR1 is GTSNPN, CDR2 SVGIG, per germline (reference sequence). This CDR3 is CAWSALSGTYNEQFF. The CDR3 DNA is TGTGCCTGGAGTGCCCTTAGCGGGACTTACAATGAGCAGTTCTTC.

The V call is TRBV7-6, the J call TRBJ1-5; no clear D. CDR1 is SGHVS, CDR2 FNYEAQ, per germline. V gave up 5 bases and J gave up 6 bases, with 11 bases separating them. The CDR3 is made up of 13 amino acids. Here the CDR3 DNA reads TGTGCCAGCAGCCCTACGAGAAGTCAGCCCCAGCATTTT. Its protein product is CASSPTRSQPQHF.

The table lists this clone with a few counts. This chain connects TRBV9 to TRBJ2-5, with 10 positions matching TRBD2. The CDR3 has 16 residues. Germline V gene lookup returns CDR1 SGDLS and CDR2 YYNGEE. After removal of 0 bases from V and 4 bases from J, the junction contained 6 bases not matched to a gene. The CDR3 loop reads CASSVDPAGGAETQYF. CDR3 coding DNA: TGTGCCAGCAGCGTAGACCCAGCGGGGGGGGCAGAGACCCAGTACTTC.

The V call is TRBV7-2, the J call TRBJ2-1; D may be TRBD1 (5 bases). V was trimmed by 8 bases and J by 16 bases, leaving 18 bases between them. Germline values: CDR1 SGHTA, CDR2 FQGNSA. The CDR3 covers 11 residues. Here the CDR3 reads CASGKGLMPFF. CDR3 DNA sequence: TGTGCCAGCGGAAAGGGGCTAATGCCATTCTTC.

This clone was seen at least ten times. CDR3 DNA: TGCAGCGTTACTGTCAGGACTCTGCAGGCAGATACGCAGTATTTT. Translating it yields CSVTVRTLQADTQYF. The chain uses TRBV29-1 and TRBJ2-3; TRBD2 is a possible D gene (5 bases). The germline V gene encodes CDR1 SQVTM and CDR2 ANQGSEA. This CDR3 contains 15 residues. Trimming removed 5 bases at V and 4 bases at J, with 19 bases between.

The J gene is TRBJ1-1, the V gene TRBV7-6; weak D call: TRBD1 (6 bases). The CDR3 extends over 15 amino acids. Trimming removed 2 bases at V and 5 bases at J, with 15 bases between. Germline loops: CDR1 SGHVS, CDR2 FNYEAQ. This CDR3 is CASSLLWGQGTEAFF. The CDR3 nucleotides read TGTGCCAGCAGCTTATTATGGGGGCAGGGGACTGAAGCTTTCTTT.